This T cell receptor (beta chain) is drawn from a study of neurological immune-mediated disorders (dated by TCRdb to the late 2010s). With respect to the entire study: Using UMI-based sequencing, the study compared peripheral blood TCR-beta repertoires from patients with HTLV-I-associated myelopathy (HAM/TSP), patients with multiple sclerosis, and healthy controls. Alongside PBMC samples, the set of fewer than 110 TCR-beta libraries contained longitudinal samples, technical triplicates, and paired CD4+ and CD8+ T-cell subsets that had been sorted. Each longitudinal HAM/TSP and healthy donor was sampled at 3 time-points spaced at about 3-40 month intervals. Of the approximately 65 subjects in the cohort, around 15 were HAM/TSP patients, about 34 were multiple sclerosis patients, and around 20 were healthy controls. The research as a whole found: TCR clonal expansion was highest in HAM/TSP patients and lowest in MS patients, with MS patients falling below even healthy controls. No identical CDR3 amino acid sequences were shared among expanded clones across subjects, suggesting private TCR-beta repertoires in all groups.

From a lookup of the germline V gene (reference sequence), CDR1 and CDR2 are DFQATT and SNEGSKA. Taken from cysteine to phenylalanine, the CDR3 has 13 residues. Only CDR3 DNA remains: 39 bases, in frame from the first base. V is cut by 2 bases and J by 3 bases, and the space between the germline ends is 8 bases. The time point label, read with the paper, signifies: longitudinal time-point 2. For the unsorted PBMC libraries, 2 million PBMCs were stored in RNAlater at -80 degrees C until RNA extraction and were used to generate the libraries. Peripheral blood underwent Ficoll-Hypaque density gradient centrifugation to isolate PBMCs, which were then cryopreserved in liquid nitrogen. To synthesize cDNA, template-switch 5'RACE was performed with a primer carrying a 10-nucleotide random unique molecular identifier so that each TCR transcript was tagged. Over 180 million TCR-beta sequences, covering 15-18 subjects, were produced in each sequencing run. The RNeasy kit was used for extraction of total RNA. Using the KAPA Real-time Library Amplification kit, TCR-beta VDJ regions were amplified with primers for the TCR constant region and the 5'RACE anchor. A first PCR added sample indexes and Illumina adaptors, and a second PCR then raised library yield. After purification with Ampure beads, the TCR product of roughly 650 bp was size-selected on a 2% E-gel SizeSelection system. Library quality was checked on a Bioanalyzer, concentration was measured with Qubit, and libraries were quantified with the Kapa Library Quantification kit before pooling. Paired-end 2 x 150 bp sequencing of the libraries was performed on an Illumina HiSeq 2500. To increase sequence diversity, roughly 24-31% phiX was spiked into each library pool. In the paper's pipeline: The quality-filtered reads were processed with the UMI-based MiGEC pipeline, whose error correction step removed more than 80% of the raw TCR sequences. IMGT germline references were used for aligning VDJ genes, and each clonotype was defined as a unique CDR3 amino acid sequence together with its V-J genes. Clonal expansion, Shannon diversity and CDR3 relatedness (CalcPairwiseDistances, ClusterSamples) were evaluated with VDJtools, and phylogenetic trees were built with CLCbio workbench. Expanded clones were defined as having at least 8 unique UMIs, based on coefficient-of-variation modelling across technical triplicates. The raw public data were reprocessed by TCRdb itself: fastp quality trimming at Q25, MiXCR clonotype calling, in-frame beta chains only. Here each entry gathers all rows of one CDR3 protein and keeps the most common genes and DNA. The V and J calls were not made by the authors but by TCRdb's processing. For this sample there are 70,000 to 95,000 distinct CDR3 sequences; 13% appear just once. Around 5.3% of the sample rests with the top ten.

This clonotype was counted many times. Its antigen remains unidentified. Nothing much larger sits one base from this clone, and base qualities are not available. The specimen sequenced was PBMCs. The chain joins TRBV20-1 to TRBJ2-4; too little of a D gene remains to name it. The source is a female donor with HTLV-1-associated myelopathy (HAM/TSP). The DNA sequence is TGCAGTGCTAGATTGAACGGCAAAAACATTCAGTACTTC. Its translation is CSARLNGKNIQYF.